This TCR beta chain stems from a study of blood T cell repertoires in COVID-19. Study-level background: Specimens from acute and convalescent COVID-19 originated in the United States, Italy and Spain. PBMCs, B-cell-depleted T cells, or T cells were the source of the cDNA or gDNA that made up the material.

Original data processing: Cell counts per sample came from amplifying reference gene primers. TCRdb's copy holds only in-frame clones and misses some; the assay was immunoSEQ multiplex PCR. V, J and clone size derive from that table, while D and trimming were established from the DNA sequence. This table holds 200,000 to 250,000 clones, roughly 76% found once. The CDR3 extends over 14 amino acids. Germline assignment: CDR1 ENHRY and CDR2 SYGVKD. Trimming left V 0 bases short and J 4 bases short, with 9 bases between. In Seattle, patients joined the study during active infection and were tracked longitudinally. This clone has only a few counts.

The TCR originated in a woman older than 75 with COVID-19, enrolled during active disease. Sequenced sample: peripheral blood. V usage is TRBV10-3 and J usage is TRBJ1-1; possible D gene TRBD1, 5 bases. The CDR3 region is CAISESGGGTEAFF. The DNA of the CDR3 is TGTGCCATCAGTGAGTCCGGGGGGGGCACTGAAGCTTTCTTT.